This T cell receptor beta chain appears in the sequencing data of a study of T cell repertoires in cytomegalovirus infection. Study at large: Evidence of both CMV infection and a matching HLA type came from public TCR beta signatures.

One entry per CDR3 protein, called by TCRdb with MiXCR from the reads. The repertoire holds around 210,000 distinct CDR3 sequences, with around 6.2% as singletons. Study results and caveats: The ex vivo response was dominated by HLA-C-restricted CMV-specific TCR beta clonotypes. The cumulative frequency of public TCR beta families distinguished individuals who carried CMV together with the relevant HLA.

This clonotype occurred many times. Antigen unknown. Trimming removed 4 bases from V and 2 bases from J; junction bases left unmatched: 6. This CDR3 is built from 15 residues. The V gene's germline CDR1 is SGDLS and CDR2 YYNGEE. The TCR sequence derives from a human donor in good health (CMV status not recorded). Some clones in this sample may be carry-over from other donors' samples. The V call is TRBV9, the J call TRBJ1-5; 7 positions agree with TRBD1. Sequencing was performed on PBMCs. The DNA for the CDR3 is TGTGCCAGCAGCCCCGGGACAGACCGCAATCAGCCCCAGCATTTT. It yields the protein CASSPGTDRNQPQHF.